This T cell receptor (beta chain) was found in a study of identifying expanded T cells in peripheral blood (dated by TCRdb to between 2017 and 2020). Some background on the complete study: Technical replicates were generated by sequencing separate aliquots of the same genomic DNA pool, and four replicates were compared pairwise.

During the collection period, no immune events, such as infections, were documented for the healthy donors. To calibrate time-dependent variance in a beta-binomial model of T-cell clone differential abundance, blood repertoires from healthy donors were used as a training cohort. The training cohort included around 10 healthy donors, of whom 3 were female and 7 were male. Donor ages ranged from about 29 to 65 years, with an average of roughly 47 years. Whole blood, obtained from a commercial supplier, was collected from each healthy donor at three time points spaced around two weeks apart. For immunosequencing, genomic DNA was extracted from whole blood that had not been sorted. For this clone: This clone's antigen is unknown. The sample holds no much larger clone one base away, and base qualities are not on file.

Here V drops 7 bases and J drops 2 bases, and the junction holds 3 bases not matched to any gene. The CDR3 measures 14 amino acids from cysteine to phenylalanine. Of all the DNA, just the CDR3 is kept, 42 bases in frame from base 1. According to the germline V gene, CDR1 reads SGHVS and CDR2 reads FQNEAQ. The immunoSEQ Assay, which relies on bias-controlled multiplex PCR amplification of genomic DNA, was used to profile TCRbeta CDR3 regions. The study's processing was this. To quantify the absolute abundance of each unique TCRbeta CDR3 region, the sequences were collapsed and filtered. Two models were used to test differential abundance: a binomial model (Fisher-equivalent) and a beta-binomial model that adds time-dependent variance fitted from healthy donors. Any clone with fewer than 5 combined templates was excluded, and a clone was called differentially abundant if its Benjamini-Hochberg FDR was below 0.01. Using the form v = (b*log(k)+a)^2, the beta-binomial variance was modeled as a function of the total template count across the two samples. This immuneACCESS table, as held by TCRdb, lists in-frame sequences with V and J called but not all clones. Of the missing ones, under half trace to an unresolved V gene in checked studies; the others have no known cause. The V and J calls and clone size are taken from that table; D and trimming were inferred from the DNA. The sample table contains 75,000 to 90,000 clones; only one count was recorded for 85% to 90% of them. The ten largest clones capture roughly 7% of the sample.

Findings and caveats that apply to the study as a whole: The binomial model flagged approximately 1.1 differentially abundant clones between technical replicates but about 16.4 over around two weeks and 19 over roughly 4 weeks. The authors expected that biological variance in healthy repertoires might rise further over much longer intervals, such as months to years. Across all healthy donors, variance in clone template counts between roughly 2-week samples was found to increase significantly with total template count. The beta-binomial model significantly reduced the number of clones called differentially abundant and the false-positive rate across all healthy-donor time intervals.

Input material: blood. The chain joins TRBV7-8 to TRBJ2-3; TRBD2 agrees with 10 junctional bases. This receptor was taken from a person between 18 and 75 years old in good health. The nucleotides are TGTGCCAGCATTGGGACTAGCGCCACAGATACGCAGTATTTT. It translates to CASIGTSATDTQYF.